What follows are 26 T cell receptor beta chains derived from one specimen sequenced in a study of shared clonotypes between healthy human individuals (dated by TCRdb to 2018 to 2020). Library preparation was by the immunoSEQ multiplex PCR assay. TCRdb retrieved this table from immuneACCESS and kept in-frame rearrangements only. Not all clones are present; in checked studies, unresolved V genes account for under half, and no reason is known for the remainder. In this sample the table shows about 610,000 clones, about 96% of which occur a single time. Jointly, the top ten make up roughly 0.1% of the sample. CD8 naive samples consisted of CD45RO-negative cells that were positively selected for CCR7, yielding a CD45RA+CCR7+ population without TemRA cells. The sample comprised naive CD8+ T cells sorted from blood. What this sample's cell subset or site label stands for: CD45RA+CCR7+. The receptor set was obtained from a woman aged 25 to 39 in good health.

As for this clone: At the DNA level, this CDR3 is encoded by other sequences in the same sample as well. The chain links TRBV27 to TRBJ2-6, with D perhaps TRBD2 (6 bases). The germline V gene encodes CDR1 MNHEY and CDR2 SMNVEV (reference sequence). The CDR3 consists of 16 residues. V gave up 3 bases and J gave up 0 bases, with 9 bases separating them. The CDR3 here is CASSFVGSSGANVLTF. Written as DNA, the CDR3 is TGTGCCAGCAGTTTTGTCGGGAGCTCTGGGGCCAACGTCCTGACTTTC.

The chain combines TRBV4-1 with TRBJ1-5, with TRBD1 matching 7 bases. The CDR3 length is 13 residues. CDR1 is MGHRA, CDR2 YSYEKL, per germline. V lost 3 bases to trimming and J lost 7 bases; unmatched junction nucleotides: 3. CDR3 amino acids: CASSHDREQPQHF. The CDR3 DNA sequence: TGCGCCAGCAGCCACGACAGGGAACAGCCCCAGCATTTT.

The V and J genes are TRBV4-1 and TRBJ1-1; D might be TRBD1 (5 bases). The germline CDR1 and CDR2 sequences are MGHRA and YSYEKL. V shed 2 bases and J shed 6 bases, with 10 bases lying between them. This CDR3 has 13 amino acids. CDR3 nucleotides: TGCGCCAGCAGCCAACGGGGCAGCGCTGAAGCTTTCTTT. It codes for CASSQRGSAEAFF.

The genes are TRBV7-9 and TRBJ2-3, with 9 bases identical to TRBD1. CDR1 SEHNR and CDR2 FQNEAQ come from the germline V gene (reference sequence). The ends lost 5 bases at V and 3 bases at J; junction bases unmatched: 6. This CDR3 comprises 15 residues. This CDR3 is CASSHTGGGTDTQYF. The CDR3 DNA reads TGTGCCAGCAGCCACACAGGGGGCGGTACAGATACGCAGTATTTT.

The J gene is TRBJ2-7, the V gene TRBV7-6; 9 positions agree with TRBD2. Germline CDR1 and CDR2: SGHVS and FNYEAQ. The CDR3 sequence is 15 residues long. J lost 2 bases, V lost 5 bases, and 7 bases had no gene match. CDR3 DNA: TGTGCCAGCAGCCCAATAGCGGGAGAGACCTACGAGCAGTACTTC. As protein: CASSPIAGETYEQYF.

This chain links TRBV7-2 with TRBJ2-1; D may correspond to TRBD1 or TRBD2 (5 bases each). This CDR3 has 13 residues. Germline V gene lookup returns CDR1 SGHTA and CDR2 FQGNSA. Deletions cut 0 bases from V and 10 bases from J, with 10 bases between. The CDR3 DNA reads TGTGCCAGCAGCTTAGCAGGGGCTAGCGAGCAGTTCTTC. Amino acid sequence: CASSLAGASEQFF. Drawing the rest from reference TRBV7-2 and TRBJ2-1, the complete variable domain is GAGVSQSPSNKVTEKGKDVELRCDPISGHTALYWYRQSLGQGLEFLIYFQGNSAPDKSGLPSDRFSAERTGGSVSTLTIQRTQQEDSAVYLCASSLAGASEQFFGPGTRLTVL.

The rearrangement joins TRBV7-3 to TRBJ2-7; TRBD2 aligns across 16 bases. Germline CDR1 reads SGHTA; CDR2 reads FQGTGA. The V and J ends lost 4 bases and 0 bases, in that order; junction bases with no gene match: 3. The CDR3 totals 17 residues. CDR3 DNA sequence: TGTGCCAGCAGCTCAGGGACTAGCGGGAGGGTCTCCTACGAGCAGTACTTC. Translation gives CASSSGTSGRVSYEQYF.

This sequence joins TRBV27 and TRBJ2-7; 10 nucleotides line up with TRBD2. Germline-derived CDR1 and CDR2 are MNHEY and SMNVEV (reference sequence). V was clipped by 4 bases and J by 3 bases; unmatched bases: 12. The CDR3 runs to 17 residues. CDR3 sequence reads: CASSSLAGDTGVYEQYF. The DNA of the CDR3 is TGTGCCAGCAGTTCGCTAGCGGGAGATACGGGCGTCTACGAGCAGTACTTC.

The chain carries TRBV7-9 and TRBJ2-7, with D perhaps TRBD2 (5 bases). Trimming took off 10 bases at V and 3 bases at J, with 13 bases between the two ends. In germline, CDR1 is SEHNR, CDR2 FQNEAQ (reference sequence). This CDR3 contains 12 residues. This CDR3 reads CATAGVYYEQYF. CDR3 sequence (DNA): TGTGCCACCGCCGGGGTTTACTACGAGCAGTACTTC.

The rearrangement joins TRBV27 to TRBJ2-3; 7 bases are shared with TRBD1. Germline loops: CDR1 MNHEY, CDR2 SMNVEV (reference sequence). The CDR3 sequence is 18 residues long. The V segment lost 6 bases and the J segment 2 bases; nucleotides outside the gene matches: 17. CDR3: CASRQSRGGRGNTDTQYF. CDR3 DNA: TGTGCCAGCAGACAATCCCGAGGGGGCAGAGGTAACACAGATACGCAGTATTTT.

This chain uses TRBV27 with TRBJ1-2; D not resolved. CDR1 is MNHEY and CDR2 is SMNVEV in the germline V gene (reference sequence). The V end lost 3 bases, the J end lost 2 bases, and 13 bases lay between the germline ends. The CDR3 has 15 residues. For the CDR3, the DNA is TGTGCCAGCAGTTTTGCCCCAACCTCCAACTATGGCTACACCTTC. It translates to CASSFAPTSNYGYTF.

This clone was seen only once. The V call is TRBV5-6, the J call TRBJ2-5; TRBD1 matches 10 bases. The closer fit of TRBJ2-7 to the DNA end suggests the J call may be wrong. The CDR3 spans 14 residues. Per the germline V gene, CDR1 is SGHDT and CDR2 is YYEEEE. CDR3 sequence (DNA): TGTGCCAGCAGCTTAACCGGGACAGGGGTCGAGCAGTACTTC. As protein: CASSLTGTGVEQYF.

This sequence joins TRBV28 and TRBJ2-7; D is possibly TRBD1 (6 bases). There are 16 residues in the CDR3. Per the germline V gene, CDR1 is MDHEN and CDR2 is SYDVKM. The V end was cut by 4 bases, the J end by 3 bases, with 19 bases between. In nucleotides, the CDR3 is TGTGCCAGCAGTTCCTCCCGTTCGGGACACCTCTACGAGCAGTACTTC. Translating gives CASSSSRSGHLYEQYF. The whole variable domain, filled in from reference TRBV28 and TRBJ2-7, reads DVKVTQSSRYLVKRTGEKVFLECVQDMDHENMFWYRQDPGLGLRLIYFSYDVKMKEKGDIPEGYSVSREKKERFSLILESASTNQTSMYLCASSSSRSGHLYEQYFGPGTRLTVT.

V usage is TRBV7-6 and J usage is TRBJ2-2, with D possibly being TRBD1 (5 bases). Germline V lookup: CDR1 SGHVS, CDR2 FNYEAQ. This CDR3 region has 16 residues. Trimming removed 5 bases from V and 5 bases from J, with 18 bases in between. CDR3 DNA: TGTGCCAGCAGCACCGTTTTAGGGGCCGGGACCGGGGAGCTGTTTTTT. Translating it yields CASSTVLGAGTGELFF.

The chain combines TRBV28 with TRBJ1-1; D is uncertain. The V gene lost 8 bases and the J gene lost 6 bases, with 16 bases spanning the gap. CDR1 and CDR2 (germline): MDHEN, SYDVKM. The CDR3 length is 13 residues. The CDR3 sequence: CASRSYPGAEAFF. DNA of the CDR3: TGTGCCAGCCGCAGCTACCCCGGGGCTGAAGCTTTCTTT. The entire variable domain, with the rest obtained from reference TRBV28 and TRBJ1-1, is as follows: DVKVTQSSRYLVKRTGEKVFLECVQDMDHENMFWYRQDPGLGLRLIYFSYDVKMKEKGDIPEGYSVSREKKERFSLILESASTNQTSMYLCASRSYPGAEAFFGQGTRLTVV.

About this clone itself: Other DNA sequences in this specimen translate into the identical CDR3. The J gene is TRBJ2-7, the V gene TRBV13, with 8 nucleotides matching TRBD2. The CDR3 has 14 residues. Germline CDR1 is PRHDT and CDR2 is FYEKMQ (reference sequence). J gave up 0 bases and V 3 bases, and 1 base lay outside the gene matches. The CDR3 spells CASSLSGSSYEQYF. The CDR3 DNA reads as TGTGCCAGCAGCTTGAGCGGGAGCTCCTACGAGCAGTACTTC.

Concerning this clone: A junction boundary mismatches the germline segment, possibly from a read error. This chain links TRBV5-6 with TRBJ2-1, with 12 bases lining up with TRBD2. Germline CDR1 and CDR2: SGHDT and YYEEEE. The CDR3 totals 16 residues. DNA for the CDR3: TGTGCCGGCAGCTCTAGCGGGAGGGCCTTCTACAATGAGCAGTTCTTC. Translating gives CAGSSSGRAFYNEQFF.

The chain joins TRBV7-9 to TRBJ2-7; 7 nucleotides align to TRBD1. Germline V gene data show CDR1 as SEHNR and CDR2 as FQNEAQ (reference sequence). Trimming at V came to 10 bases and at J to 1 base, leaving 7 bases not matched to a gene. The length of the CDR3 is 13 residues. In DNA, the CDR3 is TGTGCCACCCAGGGACAGTTATCCTACGAGCAGTACTTC. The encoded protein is CATQGQLSYEQYF.

This chain's CDR3 is CASSDREGNQPQHF. For the CDR3, the DNA is TGTGCCAGCAGTGACAGGGAGGGCAATCAGCCCCAGCATTTT. V and J are TRBV25-1 and TRBJ1-5; TRBD1 is a possible D gene (5 bases). Germline V lookup: CDR1 MGHDK, CDR2 SYGVNS. With 3 bases removed from V and 2 bases from J, the gap between germline ends came to 8 bases. The CDR3 is 14 residues long.

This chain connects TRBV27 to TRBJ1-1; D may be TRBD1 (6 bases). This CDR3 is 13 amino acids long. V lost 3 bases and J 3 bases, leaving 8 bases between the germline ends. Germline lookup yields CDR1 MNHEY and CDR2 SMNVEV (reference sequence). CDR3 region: CASSLGAHTEAFF. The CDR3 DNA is TGTGCCAGCAGTTTGGGGGCCCACACTGAAGCTTTCTTT.

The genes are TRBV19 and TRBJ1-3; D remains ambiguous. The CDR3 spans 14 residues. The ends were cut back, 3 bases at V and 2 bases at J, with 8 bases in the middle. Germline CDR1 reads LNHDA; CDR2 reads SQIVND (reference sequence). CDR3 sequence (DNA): TGTGCCAGTAGTATTTCAGTAACTGGAAACACCATATATTTT. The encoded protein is CASSISVTGNTIYF.

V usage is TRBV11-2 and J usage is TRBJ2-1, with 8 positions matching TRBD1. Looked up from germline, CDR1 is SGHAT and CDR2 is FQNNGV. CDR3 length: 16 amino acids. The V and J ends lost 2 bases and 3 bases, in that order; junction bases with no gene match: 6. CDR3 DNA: TGTGCCAGCAGCTTAACCCCGGGACAGGACTACAATGAGCAGTTCTTC. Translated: CASSLTPGQDYNEQFF.

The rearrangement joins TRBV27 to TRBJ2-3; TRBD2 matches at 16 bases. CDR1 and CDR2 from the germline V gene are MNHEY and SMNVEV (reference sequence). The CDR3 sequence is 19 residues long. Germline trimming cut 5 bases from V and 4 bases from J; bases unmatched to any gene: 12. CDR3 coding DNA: TGTGCCAGCAGTGGAGTACTGGGACTAGCGGGAGGGGGAGCAGATACGCAGTATTTT. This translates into CASSGVLGLAGGGADTQYF.

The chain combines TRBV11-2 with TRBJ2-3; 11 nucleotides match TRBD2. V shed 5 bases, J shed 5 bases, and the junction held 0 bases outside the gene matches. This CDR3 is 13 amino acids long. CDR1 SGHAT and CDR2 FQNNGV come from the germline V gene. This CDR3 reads CASSGLAGDTQYF. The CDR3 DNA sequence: TGTGCCAGCAGCGGACTAGCGGGAGATACGCAGTATTTT.

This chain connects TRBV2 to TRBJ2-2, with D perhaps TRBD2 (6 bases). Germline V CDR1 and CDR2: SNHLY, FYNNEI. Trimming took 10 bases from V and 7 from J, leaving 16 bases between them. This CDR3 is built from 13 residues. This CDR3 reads CANQGPGVGELFF. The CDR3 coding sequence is TGTGCCAACCAGGGTCCGGGGGTCGGGGAGCTGTTTTTT.

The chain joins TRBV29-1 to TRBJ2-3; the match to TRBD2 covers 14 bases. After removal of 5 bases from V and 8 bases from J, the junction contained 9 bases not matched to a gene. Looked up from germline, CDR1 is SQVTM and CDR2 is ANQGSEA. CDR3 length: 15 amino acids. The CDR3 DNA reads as TGCAGCGTTACTCTCGGGACTAGCGGGAGTGGTACGCAGTATTTT. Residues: CSVTLGTSGSGTQYF.